What follows are 12 T cell receptor beta chains derived from one specimen sequenced in a study of CD8 T cells in Susac syndrome (dated by TCRdb to between 2018 and 2021). Library generation was performed with the immunoSEQ multiplex PCR assay. RNA was extracted with the RNeasy kit and roughly 0.45 to 1 ug was reverse transcribed using random hexamers. TCRdb took the public reads, trimmed them with fastp at Q25, ran MiXCR for clone calling and kept in-frame beta chains. For every CDR3 protein sequence, its rows merge into one entry that carries the most common genes and DNA. The table for this sample lists tens of thousands of distinct CDR3 sequences; approximately 94% of them were counted only once. The top ten clones comprise roughly 0.19% of the sample. Sequencing was carried out using CD8+ T cells from PBMCs. These receptors all stem from a human donor in good health.

The chain carries TRBV11-3 and TRBJ2-1, with 9 bases aligning to TRBD2. Germline CDR1 and CDR2: SGHNT and YENEEA. Trimming at V came to 1 base and at J to 7 bases, leaving 5 bases not matched to a gene. The CDR3 totals 15 residues. CDR3 loop: CASSLALAGQNEQFF. CDR3 coding DNA: TGTGCCAGCAGCTTAGCCCTAGCGGGGCAGAATGAGCAGTTCTTC.

This clonotype has more than one count but fewer than ten. The rearrangement links TRBV5-4 to TRBJ2-1, with a weak D call TRBD2 (5 bases). Looked up from germline, CDR1 is SGHNT and CDR2 is YYREEE (reference sequence). The CDR3 covers 15 residues. Trimming stripped 0 bases from V and 0 bases from J, with 7 bases between. CDR3 nucleotide sequence: TGTGCCAGCAGCTTGGTTGGGAGCTCCTACAATGAGCAGTTCTTC. Translating gives CASSLVGSSYNEQFF. Using reference TRBV5-4 and TRBJ2-1 for the parts outside the CDR3, the full variable domain is ETGVTQSPTHLIKTRGQQVTLRCSSQSGHNTVSWYQQALGQGPQFIFQYYREEENGRGNFPPRFSGLQFPNYSSELNVNALELDDSALYLCASSLVGSSYNEQFFGPGTRLTVL.

Only one count was recorded for this clonotype. CDR3 residues: CAIRVQGTYEQYF. The DNA for the CDR3 is TGTGCCATCAGGGTACAGGGGACCTACGAGCAGTACTTC. V usage is TRBV10-3 and J usage is TRBJ2-7; TRBD1 matches at 7 bases. CDR3 length: 13 residues. Trimming cost V 6 bases and J 2 bases; bases outside gene matches: 4. Germline V gene lookup returns CDR1 ENHRY and CDR2 SYGVKD.

This rearrangement joins TRBV12-5 to TRBJ2-3; D unresolved. The CDR3 extends over 15 amino acids. Trimming took 6 bases from V and 1 from J, leaving 14 bases between them. Germline values: CDR1 LGHNT, CDR2 FRNRAP. The CDR3 sequence: CASGPGWGGTDTQYF. DNA for the CDR3: TGTGCTAGTGGCCCTGGGTGGGGTGGCACAGATACGCAGTATTTT.

The gene calls are TRBV7-3 and TRBJ1-6; D not resolved. Germline CDR1 SGHTA, CDR2 FQGTGA. There are 14 residues in the CDR3. V was cut by 0 bases and J by 7 bases, with 7 bases left in between. The CDR3 reads CASSLTGNNSPLHF. CDR3 bases: TGTGCCAGCAGCTTAACGGGGAACAATTCACCCCTCCACTTT. The full variable domain, its missing parts supplied by reference TRBV7-3 and TRBJ1-6, is GAGVSQTPSNKVTEKGKYVELRCDPISGHTALYWYRQSLGQGPEFLIYFQGTGAADDSGLPNDRFFAVRPEGSVSTLKIQRTERGDSAVYLCASSLTGNNSPLHFGNGTRLTVT.

V and J are TRBV7-9 and TRBJ2-1; TRBD1 aligns across 9 bases. V was clipped by 5 bases and J by 8 bases; unmatched bases: 10. This CDR3 contains 15 residues. Germline CDR1 is SEHNR and CDR2 is FQNEAQ (reference sequence). CDR3 sequence reads: CASSHPGQGLDEQFF. CDR3 nucleotide sequence: TGTGCCAGCAGCCATCCGGGACAGGGTTTAGATGAGCAGTTCTTC.

The chain links TRBV28 to TRBJ2-3; D gene ambiguous. Per the germline V gene, CDR1 is MDHEN and CDR2 is SYDVKM. Trimming shortened V by 4 bases and J by 0 bases, and 14 bases separated the two germline ends. This CDR3 is 16 amino acids long. CDR3 in DNA: TGTGCCAGCAGTTCCGCTCGTCGGGCAAGCACAGATACGCAGTATTTT. This codes for CASSSARRASTDTQYF.

The chain joins TRBV12-3 or TRBV12-4 to TRBJ1-1; weak D call: TRBD1 (5 bases). V gave up 7 bases and J gave up 4 bases, with 10 bases separating them. The length of the CDR3 is 12 residues. The CDR3 DNA reads as TGTGCCAGCAACCCCCAGGGCACTGAAGCTTTCTTT. The encoded protein is CASNPQGTEAFF.

V gene TRBV29-1 combines with J gene TRBJ2-3; possible D gene TRBD1, 5 bases. Trimming removed 3 bases at V and 0 bases at J, with 10 bases between. The CDR3 sequence is 14 residues long. The V gene's germline CDR1 is SQVTM and CDR2 ANQGSEA. In nucleotides, the CDR3 is TGCAGCGTTGAGTGGGCAGGGAGCACAGATACGCAGTATTTT. Protein: CSVEWAGSTDTQYF.

This clonotype was picked up a small number of times. The CDR3 bases are TGTGCCAGCAGTTTAAATCAGCCCCAGCATTTT. It yields the protein CASSLNQPQHF. The chain links TRBV28 to TRBJ1-5, with no clear D. V dropped 2 bases and J dropped 4 bases, with 0 bases sitting between them. CDR1 and CDR2 (germline): MDHEN, SYDVKM. CDR3 length: 11 residues.

The chain links TRBV2 to TRBJ1-1; D is undetermined. V was clipped by 0 bases and J by 10 bases, with 12 bases between them. Germline V lookup: CDR1 SNHLY, CDR2 FYNNEI. The CDR3 loop spans 13 amino acids. The CDR3 DNA sequence: TGTGCCAGCAGTGAAGCGGGATTTAATGGAGCTTTCTTT. Translating gives CASSEAGFNGAFF.

The chain carries TRBV7-9 and TRBJ2-7; 10 bases match TRBD1. Germline V gives CDR1 SEHNR, CDR2 FQNEAQ (reference sequence). Germline trimming cut 4 bases from V and 3 bases from J; bases unmatched to any gene: 6. The CDR3 runs to 15 residues. CDR3 coding DNA: TGTGCCAGCAGCTGGCCGGGACAGGGGTTCTACGAGCAGTACTTC. Its protein product is CASSWPGQGFYEQYF.